This T cell receptor beta chain is from a study of STAT5B mutations in CD4+ large granular lymphocyte leukemia. Study results and limitations: Main leukemic clonotypes were patient-specific, but roughly 25% appeared at low frequency elsewhere.

Controls came from buffy coats of healthy blood donors. This clone has a single count. What it recognizes is unknown. Sequencing used immunoSEQ multiplex PCR; TCRdb keeps in-frame clones, though not all of them. The sample lists about 22,000 clones, around 80% occurring once. This CDR3 has 16 residues. V was clipped by 1 base and J by 8 bases; unmatched bases: 13. The germline gives CDR1 SGHTA, CDR2 FQGNSA. The J gene is TRBJ1-2, the V gene TRBV7-2; 7 bases are a match to TRBD1. The sample comprised CD4+ T cells from blood buffy coats. This clonotype was obtained from a human donor in good health. The CDR3 coding sequence is TGTGCCAGCAGCTTAGTATCCCGGAGACAGGGAGAGGGCTACACCTTC. It encodes CASSLVSRRQGEGYTF.